The present entry profiles one T cell receptor (beta chain) with its context. Its matching antigen is unknown. Only in-frame clones appear in the TCRdb table, and some are missing; sequencing was by immunoSEQ multiplex PCR. The data show 130,000 or so clones, with just over 90% seen just once and 6.5% to 8.5% held by the top ten. These data originate in a study of T cell responses to AZD1222 COVID-19 vaccine. The overall study: Pooling of second doses given at about 4 or about 12 weeks was done.

Regarding the study as a whole: A mostly white British donor set with more females was recruited, and clonal diversity was possibly underestimated.

The CDR3 totals 15 residues. V lost 3 bases and J lost 6; bases outside the gene matches: 6. Looked up from germline, CDR1 is ENHRY and CDR2 is SYGVKD. Here the sequenced sample was peripheral blood, taken on day 0 of AZD1222 vaccination. This receptor was identified in an adult in good health. The J gene is TRBJ1-5, the V gene TRBV10-3; 9 positions agree with TRBD1. The CDR3 reads CAISERDREGQPQHF. CDR3 nucleotides: TGTGCCATCAGTGAAAGGGACAGGGAAGGTCAGCCCCAGCATTTT.